A selection of T cell receptor beta chains follows, all from one sample in a study of blood T cell repertoires in COVID-19. Method: immunoSEQ multiplex PCR; TCRdb's copy keeps in-frame clones and lacks some. This table has around 170,000 clones, approximately 86% appearing once. Sequenced input: peripheral blood. These receptors originate from a man aged 50 to 60 with active or convalescent COVID-19. The CDR3 runs from the conserved cysteine through the conserved F or W. The D gene is left open where the match is weak. For some rows the clone size is stated as once, few or many, or as a class when expanded; others skip it.

abundance | j_gene | d_gene | v_gene | CDR3nt | CDR3aa
few | TRBJ1-1 | - | TRBV19 | TGTGCCAGTAGCTGGGAGGGGAAGGTGGCTTTCTTT | CASSWEGKVAFF
- | TRBJ2-3 | - | TRBV15 | TGTGCCACCAGCAGACTCCAGACCGGGAAAGATACGCAGTATTTT | CATSRLQTGKDTQYF
- | TRBJ2-4 | - | TRBV18 | TGTGCCAGCTCACCACAGGGACTTCTAGCCAAAAACATTCAGTACTTC | CASSPQGLLAKNIQYF
- | TRBJ2-3 | TRBD2 | TRBV6-6 | TGTGCCAGCAACACAGCGGGGGGGTCAGATACGCAGTATTTT | CASNTAGGSDTQYF
- | TRBJ2-7 | - | TRBV18 | TGTGCCAGCTCACCAGGGGCGACAACCTACGAGCAGTACTTC | CASSPGATTYEQYF
- | TRBJ1-1 | - | TRBV12-3/TRBV12-4 | TGTGCCAGCATCCTTCCCGGGGACACTGAAGCTTTCTTT | CASILPGDTEAFF
- | TRBJ2-7 | TRBD2 | TRBV28 | TGTGCCAGCACACATAGCGGGCCCCTCTACGAGCAGTACTTC | CASTHSGPLYEQYF
- | TRBJ2-5 | TRBD2 | TRBV7-6 | TGTGCCAGCAGCTCCGATAGCGGGAGGACCCAAGAGACCCAGTACTTC | CASSSDSGRTQETQYF
- | TRBJ1-5 | TRBD1 | TRBV27 | TGTGCCAGCAGTCGGACAGGGCCGAGCAATCAGCCCCAGCATTTT | CASSRTGPSNQPQHF
once | TRBJ2-1 | - | TRBV3-1/TRBV3-2 | TGTGCCAGCAGCCAAGAAGGTCGCGGCAGCTCCTACAATGAGCAGTTCTTC | CASSQEGRGSSYNEQFF
- | TRBJ1-6 | - | TRBV6-5 | TGTGCCAGCAGGCCTGGACAGCCTAAATCACCCCTCCACTTT | CASRPGQPKSPLHF
- | TRBJ1-2 | TRBD1 | TRBV5-4 | TGTGCCAGCAGCTTCTCAGGGGGAAGCTATGGCTACACCTTC | CASSFSGGSYGYTF
- | TRBJ2-7 | TRBD1 | TRBV6-5 | TGTGCCACACTCGACAGGGAAGTATACGAGCAGTACTTC | CATLDREVYEQYF
few | TRBJ2-3 | TRBD2 | TRBV28 | TGTGCCAGCAGTTCTTTTAGCGGGGGAAACACAGATACGCAGTATTTT | CASSSFSGGNTDTQYF
- | TRBJ2-3 | - | TRBV5-4 | TGTGCCAGCAGCTTCAAACTAGCCCCTAGCACAGATACGCAGTATTTT | CASSFKLAPSTDTQYF
- | TRBJ2-2 | - | TRBV19 | TGTGCCAGTAGTCGACTTACCGGGGAGCTGTTTTTT | CASSRLTGELFF
- | TRBJ2-7 | TRBD1 | TRBV10-2 | TGCGCCAGCAGTGCGCAACCCGGACAGGCTTACGAGCAGTACTTC | CASSAQPGQAYEQYF
- | TRBJ1-5 | - | TRBV4-3 | TGCGCCAGCAGCCAAGATTTTGGGCAGTCCAATCAGCCCCAGCATTTT | CASSQDFGQSNQPQHF
- | TRBJ2-1 | - | TRBV12-5 | TGTGCTAGTGGTTTGGGACAGAGAACCTACAATGAGCAGTTCTTC | CASGLGQRTYNEQFF
- | TRBJ2-3 | - | TRBV2 | TGTGCCAGCAGGACTACAGCGAGTACGCAGTATTTT | CASRTTASTQYF
- | TRBJ2-5 | TRBD2 | TRBV7-9 | TGTGCCAGCATACCACTAGCGGGTCAAGAGACCCAGTACTTC | CASIPLAGQETQYF
- | TRBJ1-3 | TRBD1 | TRBV4-3 | TGCGCCAGCAGCCAGGCCCCAGGGGGCGCCGGCTCTGGAAACACCATATATTTT | CASSQAPGGAGSGNTIYF
- | TRBJ2-7 | - | TRBV7-3 | TGTGCCAGCAGCTTAACGGGGGGATCCTACGAGCAGTACTTC | CASSLTGGSYEQYF
- | TRBJ1-2 | - | TRBV10-1 | TGCGCCAGCAGTGAGACCCTACAGGGCTTGGGCGGCTACACCTTC | CASSETLQGLGGYTF
- | TRBJ1-2 | - | TRBV18 | TGTGCCAGCTCACCTCGAGGGGACTCGGACTATGGCTACACCTTC | CASSPRGDSDYGYTF
- | TRBJ2-3 | - | TRBV29-1 | TGCAGCGTTTTGGTCGGGAGCACAGATACGCAGTATTTT | CSVLVGSTDTQYF
- | TRBJ2-2 | - | TRBV11-2 | TGTGCCAGCAGCTTCTCCGATCGGGGCACCGGGGAGCTGTTTTTT | CASSFSDRGTGELFF
- | TRBJ2-1 | TRBD2 | TRBV6-5 | TGTGCCAGCAGATGGACTAGCGGGAGAGTTGAGCAGTTCTTC | CASRWTSGRVEQFF
- | TRBJ1-1 | - | TRBV30 | TGTGCCTGGAGTGTAGGACAAATTACGACTGAAGCTTTCTTT | CAWSVGQITTEAFF
- | TRBJ1-6 | TRBD1 | TRBV7-2 | TGTGCCAGCAACGACTGGGACAGGGGGCGCGGGTTCTATAATTCACCCCTCCACTTT | CASNDWDRGRGFYNSPLHF
- | TRBJ1-1 | - | TRBV18 | TGTGCCAGCTCACCACGGGCAGGGCCTGAAGCTTTCTTT | CASSPRAGPEAFF
- | TRBJ1-1 | TRBD1 | TRBV9 | TGTGCCAGCAGCCTCACAGGGGGCGAAGCTTTCTTT | CASSLTGGEAFF
- | TRBJ2-7 | - | TRBV3-1/TRBV3-2 | TGTGCCAGCAGCCAGTGGGGCTTCCTTACCTACGAGCAGTACTTC | CASSQWGFLTYEQYF
- | TRBJ1-1 | - | TRBV30 | TGTGCCTGGAGCCGGGGAGGGAGAGGGACTGAAGCTTTCTTT | CAWSRGGRGTEAFF
few | TRBJ2-3 | - | TRBV12-3/TRBV12-4 | TGTGCCAGCAGTCCCCCCGGGACTGTTACGCAGTATTTT | CASSPPGTVTQYF
few | TRBJ1-5 | TRBD1 | TRBV7-2 | TGTGCCAGCAGCGCCCAACAGGGGGGACAGCCCCAGCATTTT | CASSAQQGGQPQHF
- | TRBJ1-1 | TRBD1 | TRBV5-1 | TGCGCCAGCAGCACCGGGACAGGGATGGGGAAAACTGAAGCTTTCTTT | CASSTGTGMGKTEAFF
- | TRBJ1-2 | - | TRBV3-1/TRBV3-2 | TGTGCCAGCAGTCAGTCCGGGACCCAAAAAACTAAGGGGGATGGCTACACCTTC | CASSQSGTQKTKGDGYTF
- | TRBJ1-2 | - | TRBV19 | TGTGCCAGTAGCATCACCCAGAGGGATGGCTACACCTTC | CASSITQRDGYTF
- | TRBJ1-6 | - | TRBV5-6 | TGTGCCAGCAGCTTGGGGGGGGGACCCTCCGGTTCACCCCTCCACTTT | CASSLGGGPSGSPLHF
- | TRBJ1-6 | - | TRBV7-3 | TGTGCCAGCAGCTTGGATTCAGGGGTTAATTCACCCCTCCACTTT | CASSLDSGVNSPLHF
- | TRBJ1-2 | TRBD1 | TRBV2 | TGTGCCAGCAGACGAAACGGACAGGGGGGTGGCTACACCTTC | CASRRNGQGGGYTF